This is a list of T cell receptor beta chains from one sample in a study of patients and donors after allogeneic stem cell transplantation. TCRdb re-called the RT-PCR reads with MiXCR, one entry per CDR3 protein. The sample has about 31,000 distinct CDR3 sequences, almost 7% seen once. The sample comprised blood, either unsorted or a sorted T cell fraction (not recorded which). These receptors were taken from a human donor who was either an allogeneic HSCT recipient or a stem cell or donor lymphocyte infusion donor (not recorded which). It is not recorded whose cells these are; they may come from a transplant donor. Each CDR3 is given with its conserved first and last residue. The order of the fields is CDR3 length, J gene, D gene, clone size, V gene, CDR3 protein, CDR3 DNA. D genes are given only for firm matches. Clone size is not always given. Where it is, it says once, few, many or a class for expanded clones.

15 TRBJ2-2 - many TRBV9 CASSVNQGVTGELFF TGTGCCAGCAGCGTAAATCAAGGGGTCACCGGGGAGCTGTTTTTT
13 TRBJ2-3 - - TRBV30 CARDSGNTNTQYF TGTGCCCGCGACTCCGGGAACACGAATACGCAGTATTTT
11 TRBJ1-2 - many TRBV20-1 CSAAPLLGYTF TGCAGTGCCGCGCCCCTTCTAGGCTACACCTTC
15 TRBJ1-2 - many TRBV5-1 CASSFEAGSFYGYTF TGCGCCAGCAGCTTCGAGGCAGGGAGCTTCTATGGCTACACCTTC
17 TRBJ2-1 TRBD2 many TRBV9 CASSLRTSGSRYNEQFF TGTGCCAGCAGCCTTCGGACTAGCGGGAGTCGATACAATGAGCAGTTCTTC
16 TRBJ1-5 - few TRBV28 CASSTLFGSNWQPQHF TGTGCCAGCAGCACCCTTTTTGGATCAAATTGGCAGCCCCAGCATTTT
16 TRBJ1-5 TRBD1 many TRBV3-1 CASSQGGQGVRQPQHF TGTGCCAGCAGCCAGGGGGGACAGGGAGTACGGCAGCCCCAGCATTTT
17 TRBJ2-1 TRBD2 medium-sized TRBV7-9 CASSWNSGGFSYNEQFF TGTGCCAGCAGTTGGAATAGCGGGGGATTCTCCTACAATGAGCAGTTCTTC
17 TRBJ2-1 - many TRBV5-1 CASSSAGSGLVGNEQFF TGCGCCAGCAGCTCGGCCGGTAGTGGATTAGTGGGCAATGAGCAGTTCTTC
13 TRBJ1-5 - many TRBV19 CASSISQNQPQHF TGTGCCAGTAGTATTTCTCAAAATCAGCCCCAGCATTTT
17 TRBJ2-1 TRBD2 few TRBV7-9 CASSSPVAGGPNNEQFF TGTGCCAGCAGCTCCCCTGTAGCGGGAGGGCCCAACAATGAGCAGTTCTTC
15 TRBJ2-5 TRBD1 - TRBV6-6 CASSKPGQGQETQYF TGTGCCAGCAGCAAACCGGGACAGGGGCAAGAGACCCAGTACTTC
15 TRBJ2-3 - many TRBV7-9 CASSLWADPTDTQYF TGTGCCAGCAGCTTATGGGCCGATCCGACAGATACGCAGTATTTT
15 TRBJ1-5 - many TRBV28 CASSPRGAAHQPQHF TGTGCCAGCAGTCCCAGGGGAGCAGCGCATCAGCCCCAGCATTTT
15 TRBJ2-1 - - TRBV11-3 CASSRDGSSYNEQFF TGTGCCAGCAGCCGTGACGGGAGCTCCTACAATGAGCAGTTCTTC
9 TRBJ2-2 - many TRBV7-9 CASTGELFF TGTGCCAGTACCGGGGAGCTGTTTTTT
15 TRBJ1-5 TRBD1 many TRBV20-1 CSARERQGSNQPQHF TGCAGTGCTAGAGAACGACAGGGTAGCAATCAGCCCCAGCATTTT
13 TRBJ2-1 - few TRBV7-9 CASSPSSPRKEFF TGTGCCAGCAGCCCATCCTCGCCTAGAAAAGAGTTCTTC
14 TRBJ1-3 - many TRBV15 CATSRGSSGNTIYF TGTGCCACCAGCAGAGGAAGCTCTGGAAACACCATATATTTT
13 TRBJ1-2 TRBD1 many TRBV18 CASSPRQGDGYTF TGTGCCAGCTCACCCAGACAGGGTGACGGCTACACCTTC
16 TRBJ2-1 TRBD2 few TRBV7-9 CASSLRLAGGVNEQFF TGTGCCAGCAGCTTGAGACTAGCGGGAGGCGTCAATGAGCAGTTCTTC
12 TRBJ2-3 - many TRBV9 CASSASDLKQYF TGTGCCAGCAGCGCAAGCGACCTCAAGCAGTATTTT
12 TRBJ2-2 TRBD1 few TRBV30 CAWRQGPGELFF TGTGCCTGGAGACAGGGGCCCGGGGAGCTGTTTTTT
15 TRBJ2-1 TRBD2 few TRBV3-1 CASSQLIAGGNEQFF TGTGCCAGCAGCCAACTCATAGCGGGAGGAAATGAGCAGTTCTTC
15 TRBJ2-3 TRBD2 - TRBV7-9 CASSLGTSGVDTQYF TGTGCCAGCAGCTTAGGGACTAGCGGGGTCGATACGCAGTATTTT
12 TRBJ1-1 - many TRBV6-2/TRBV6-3 CASKEQWNEAFF TGTGCCAGCAAAGAACAGTGGAATGAAGCTTTCTTT
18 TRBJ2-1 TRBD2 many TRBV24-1 CATSDDHLAGGMYNEQFF TGTGCCACCAGTGATGATCACCTAGCGGGAGGGATGTACAATGAGCAGTTCTTC